This T cell receptor (beta chain) was found in a study of blood T cell repertoires in COVID-19. Study at large: The United States, Italy and Spain supplied acute and convalescent COVID-19 samples. PBMCs, B-cell-depleted T cells, or T cells provided the cDNA or gDNA that made up the material.

Categorization into cohorts depended on clinical history that participants reported. Cohort 3 donors were reported recovered after two negative PCRs, clearance, or symptom resolution. Assay: immunoSEQ multiplex PCR; the TCRdb copy retains only in-frame clones and omits some. The sample yields roughly 360,000 clones, 75% to 90% seen once. The germline CDR1 and CDR2 sequences are MNHEY and SVGAGI. V gave up 5 bases and J gave up 4 bases, with 14 bases separating them. This CDR3 is 14 amino acids long. The material sequenced was PBMCs or T cells enriched from blood (not recorded which). The origin of this receptor is a woman in her forties or fifties who had recovered from COVID-19. The chain combines TRBV6-5 with TRBJ1-2; D is possibly TRBD1 (6 bases). CDR3 sequence: CASSKRRGTYGYTF. The CDR3 DNA follows: TGTGCCAGCAGTAAGCGCAGGGGCACCTATGGCTACACCTTC.